The present T cell receptor beta chain was sequenced within a study of cytomegalovirus exposure and HLA in healthy donors. Background on the study: The use of the same platform for the approximately 130 validation repertoires and the roughly 700 first-cohort repertoires was reported by a later analysis. Study-wide results and caveats: The study put some 150 TCR beta chains on its list as cytomegalovirus-associated. The tendency of first-cohort TCR clusters to co-occur in the 110 or so validation repertoires emerged from a later analysis.

With respect to this clone: Its antigen is unknown.

The table came from immunoSEQ multiplex PCR; TCRdb's copy has only in-frame clones and leaves some out. The sample has 150,000 to 200,000 clones, more than 70% seen once. The source is a young man in good health and CMV-seropositive. The sequenced sample consisted of PBMCs.

In DNA, the CDR3 is TGCGCCAGCAGCCAGGGACTAGCGAATGAGCAGTTCTTC. Translated, it gives CASSQGLANEQFF. The chain links TRBV4-1 to TRBJ2-1, with 10 bases identical to TRBD2. The CDR3 sequence is 13 residues long. The ends lost 3 bases at V and 7 bases at J; junction bases unmatched: 0. Germline values: CDR1 MGHRA, CDR2 YSYEKL.